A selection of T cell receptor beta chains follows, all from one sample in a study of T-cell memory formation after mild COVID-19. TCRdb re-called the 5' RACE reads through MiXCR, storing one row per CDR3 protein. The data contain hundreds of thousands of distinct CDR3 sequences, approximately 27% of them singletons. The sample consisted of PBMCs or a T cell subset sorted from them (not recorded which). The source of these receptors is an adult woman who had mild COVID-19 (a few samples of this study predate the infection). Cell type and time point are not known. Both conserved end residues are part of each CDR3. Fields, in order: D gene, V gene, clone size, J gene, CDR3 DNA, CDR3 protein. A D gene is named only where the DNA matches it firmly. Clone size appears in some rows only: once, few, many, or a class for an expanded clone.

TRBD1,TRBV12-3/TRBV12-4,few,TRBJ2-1,TGTGCCAGCACCAACCCCGCCGGGACAGGCAGCAATGAGCAGTTCTTC,CASTNPAGTGSNEQFF
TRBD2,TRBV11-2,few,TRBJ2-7,TGTGCCAGCAGCTTAGGGCTAGCGGGAGGGACCGAGCAGTACTTC,CASSLGLAGGTEQYF
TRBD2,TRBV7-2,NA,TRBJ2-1,TGTGCCAGCAGCTTAGGAAGCGGGAACGCCTACAATGAGCAGTTCTTC,CASSLGSGNAYNEQFF
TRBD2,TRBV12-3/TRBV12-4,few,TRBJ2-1,TGTGCCAGCAGTCCTACTAGCGGAGGTTGGGGTATGCAGTTCTTC,CASSPTSGGWGMQFF
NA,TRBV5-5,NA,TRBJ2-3,TGTGCCAGCAGCTTGGGGGGCTGGGACACAGATACGCAGTATTTT,CASSLGGWDTDTQYF
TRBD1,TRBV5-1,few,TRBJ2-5,TGCGCCAGCAGCACCGGACAGGGCGCGGAGACCCAGTACTTC,CASSTGQGAETQYF
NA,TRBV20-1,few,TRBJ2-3,TGCAGTGCTAGGGCGGACAGCACAGATACGCAGTATTTT,CSARADSTDTQYF
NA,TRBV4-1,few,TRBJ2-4,TGCGCCAGCACTACTCCAGGGTTAAGGGCCAAAAACATTCAGTACTTC,CASTTPGLRAKNIQYF
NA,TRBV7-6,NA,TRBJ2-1,TGTGCCAGCAGCTCCCACCGGGACTTAAGCCAGCAGTTCTTC,CASSSHRDLSQQFF
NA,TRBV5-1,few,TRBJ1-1,TGCGCCAGCAGCTTGGACGTGACAGCGAACACTGAAGCTTTCTTT,CASSLDVTANTEAFF
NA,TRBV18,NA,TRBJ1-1,TGTGCCAGCTCACCACGAGGGGGGAATTCTGTGAACACTGAAGCTTTCTTT,CASSPRGGNSVNTEAFF
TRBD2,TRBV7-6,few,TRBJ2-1,TGTGCCAGCAGTATGGGGGGGATTAGCTCCTACAATGAGCAGTTCTTC,CASSMGGISSYNEQFF
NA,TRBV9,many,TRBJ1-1,TGTGCCAGCAGCGTAGCAGGGGAGACTGAAGCTTTCTTT,CASSVAGETEAFF
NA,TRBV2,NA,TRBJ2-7,TGTGCCAGCAAGAGGGACGACTTGTACGAGCAGTACTTC,CASKRDDLYEQYF
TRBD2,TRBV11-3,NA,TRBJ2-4,TGTGCCAGCAGCCCCAGACCTTCCTGGGAGGGAAAAAACATTCAGTACTTC,CASSPRPSWEGKNIQYF
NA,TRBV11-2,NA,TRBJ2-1,TGTGCCAGCAGCTTAGATCTTTTTTACAATGAGCAGTTCTTC,CASSLDLFYNEQFF